The source of this TCR beta chain is a study of cytotoxic CD8 clonotypes in ibrutinib-treated CLL. Study-level findings and limits: Clonality was higher at ibrutinib response and returned toward baseline at progression.

There are 14 residues in the CDR3. V lost 4 bases, J lost 2 bases, and 12 bases lay in between. Germline assignment: CDR1 SQVTM and CDR2 ANQGSEA. Points on this clone: No antigen is known for it.

Libraries were prepared by immunoSEQ multiplex PCR; TCRdb keeps only in-frame clonotypes and omits some of them. This sample yields some 140,000 clones, of which 75% to 95% are seen a single time; more than 10% belongs to the top ten. This chain links TRBV29-1 with TRBJ2-1; TRBD2 might be the D (6 bases). The source is a human donor with chronic lymphocytic leukemia. This sample comprised PBMCs, obtained after 12 months of ibrutinib treatment. This CDR3 is CSVALAYTYNEQFF. The DNA of the CDR3 is TGCAGCGTTGCACTAGCTTATACCTACAATGAGCAGTTCTTC.